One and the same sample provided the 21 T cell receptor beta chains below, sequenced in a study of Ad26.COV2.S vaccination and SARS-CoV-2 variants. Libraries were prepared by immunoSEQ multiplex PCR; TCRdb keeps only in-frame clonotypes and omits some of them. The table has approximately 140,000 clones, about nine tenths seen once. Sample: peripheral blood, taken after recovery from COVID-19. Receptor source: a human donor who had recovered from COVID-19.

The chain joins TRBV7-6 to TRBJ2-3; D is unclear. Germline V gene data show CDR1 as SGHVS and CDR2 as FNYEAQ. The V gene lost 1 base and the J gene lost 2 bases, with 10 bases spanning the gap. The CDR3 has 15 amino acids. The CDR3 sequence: CASSLVRADTDTQYF. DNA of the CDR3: TGTGCCAGCAGCTTAGTACGGGCCGACACAGATACGCAGTATTTT.

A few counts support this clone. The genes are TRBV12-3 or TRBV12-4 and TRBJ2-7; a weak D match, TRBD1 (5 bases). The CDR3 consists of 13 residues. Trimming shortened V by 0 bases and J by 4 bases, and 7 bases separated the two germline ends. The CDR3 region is CASSLATGYEQYF. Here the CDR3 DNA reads TGTGCCAGCAGTTTAGCCACAGGTTACGAGCAGTACTTC.

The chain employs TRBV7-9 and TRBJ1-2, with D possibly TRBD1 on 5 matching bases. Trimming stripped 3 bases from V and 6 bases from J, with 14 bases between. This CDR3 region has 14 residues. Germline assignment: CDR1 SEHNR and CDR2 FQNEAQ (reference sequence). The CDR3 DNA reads TGTGCCAGCAGCTTCAGGGAAGTCTTAGATGGCTACACCTTC. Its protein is CASSFREVLDGYTF.

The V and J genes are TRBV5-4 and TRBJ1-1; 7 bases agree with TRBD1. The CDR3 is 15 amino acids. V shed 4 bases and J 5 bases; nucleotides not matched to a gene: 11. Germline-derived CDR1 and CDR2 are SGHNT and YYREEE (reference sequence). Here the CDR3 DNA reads TGTGCCAGCAGCCTACGACAGGGTTCGTTAACTGAAGCTTTCTTT. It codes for CASSLRQGSLTEAFF.

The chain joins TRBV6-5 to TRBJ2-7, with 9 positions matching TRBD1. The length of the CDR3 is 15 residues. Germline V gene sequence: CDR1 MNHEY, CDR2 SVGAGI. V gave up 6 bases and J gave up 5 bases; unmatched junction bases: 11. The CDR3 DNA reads TGTGCCAGCAGCCAAATACAGGGGGCGCAAGACGAGCAGTACTTC. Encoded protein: CASSQIQGAQDEQYF.

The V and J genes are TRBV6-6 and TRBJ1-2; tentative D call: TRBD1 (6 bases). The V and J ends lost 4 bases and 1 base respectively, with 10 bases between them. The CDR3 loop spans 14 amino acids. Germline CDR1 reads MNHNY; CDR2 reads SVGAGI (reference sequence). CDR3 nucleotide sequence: TGTGCCAGCAGTTCCCGAGGGGGTAACTATGGCTACACCTTC. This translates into CASSSRGGNYGYTF.

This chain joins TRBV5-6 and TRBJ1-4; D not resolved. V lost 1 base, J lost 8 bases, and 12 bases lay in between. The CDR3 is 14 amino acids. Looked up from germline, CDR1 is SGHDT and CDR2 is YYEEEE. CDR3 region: CASSLIRRAEKLFF. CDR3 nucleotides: TGTGCCAGCAGCTTGATTAGGCGAGCCGAAAAACTGTTTTTT.

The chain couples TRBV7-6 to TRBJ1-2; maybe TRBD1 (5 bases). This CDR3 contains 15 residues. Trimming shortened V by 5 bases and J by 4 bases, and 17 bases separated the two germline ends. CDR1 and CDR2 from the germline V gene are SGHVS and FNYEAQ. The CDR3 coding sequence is TGTGCCAGCAGCCCATTTTCCGACAGCCCCTATGGCTACACCTTC. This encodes CASSPFSDSPYGYTF. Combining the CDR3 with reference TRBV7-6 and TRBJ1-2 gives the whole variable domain GAGVSQSPRYKVTKRGQDVALRCDPISGHVSLYWYRQALGQGPEFLTYFNYEAQQDKSGLPNDRFSAERPEGSISTLTIQRTEQRDSAMYRCASSPFSDSPYGYTFGSGTRLTVV.

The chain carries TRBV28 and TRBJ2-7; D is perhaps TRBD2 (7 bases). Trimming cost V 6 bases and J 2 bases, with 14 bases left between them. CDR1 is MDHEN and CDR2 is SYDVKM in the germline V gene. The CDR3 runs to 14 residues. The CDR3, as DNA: TGTGCCAGCAGAAGCGGGGACACAGCCTACGAGCAGTACTTC. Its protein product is CASRSGDTAYEQYF.

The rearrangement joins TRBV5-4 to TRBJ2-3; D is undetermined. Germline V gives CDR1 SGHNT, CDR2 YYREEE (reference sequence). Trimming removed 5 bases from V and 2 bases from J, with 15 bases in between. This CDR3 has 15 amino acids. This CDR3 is CASRPVTSPTDTQYF. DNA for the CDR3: TGTGCCAGCAGGCCCGTTACGAGCCCCACAGATACGCAGTATTTT.

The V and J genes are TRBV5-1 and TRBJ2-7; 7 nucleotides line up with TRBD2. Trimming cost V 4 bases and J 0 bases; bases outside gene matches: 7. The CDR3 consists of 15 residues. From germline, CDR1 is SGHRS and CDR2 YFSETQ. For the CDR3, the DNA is TGCGCCAGCAGCCCTGGGGGGGGTACCTCCTACGAGCAGTACTTC. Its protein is CASSPGGGTSYEQYF.

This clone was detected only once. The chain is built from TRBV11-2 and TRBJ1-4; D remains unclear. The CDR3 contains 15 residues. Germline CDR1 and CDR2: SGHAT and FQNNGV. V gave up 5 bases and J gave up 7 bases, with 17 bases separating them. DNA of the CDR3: TGTGCCAGCAGCCTCGGGTTGGGGATACGTGAAAAACTGTTTTTT. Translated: CASSLGLGIREKLFF.

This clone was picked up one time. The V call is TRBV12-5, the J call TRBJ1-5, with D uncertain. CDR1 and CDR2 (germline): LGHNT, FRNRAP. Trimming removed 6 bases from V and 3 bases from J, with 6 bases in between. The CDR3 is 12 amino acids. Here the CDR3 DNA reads TGTGCTAGTGGGCAGTACAATCAGCCCCAGCATTTT. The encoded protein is CASGQYNQPQHF.

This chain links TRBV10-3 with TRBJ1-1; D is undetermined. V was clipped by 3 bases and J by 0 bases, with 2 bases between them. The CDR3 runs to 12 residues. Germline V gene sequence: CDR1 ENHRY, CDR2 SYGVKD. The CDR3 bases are TGTGCCATCAGTGAAGTGAACACTGAAGCTTTCTTT. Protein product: CAISEVNTEAFF.

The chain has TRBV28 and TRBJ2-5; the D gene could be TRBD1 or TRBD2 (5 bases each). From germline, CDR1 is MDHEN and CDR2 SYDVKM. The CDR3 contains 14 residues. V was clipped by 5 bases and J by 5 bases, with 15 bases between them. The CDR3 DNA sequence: TGTGCCAGCAGTCGGGAACGGGGCCCCGAGACCCAGTACTTC. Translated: CASSRERGPETQYF.

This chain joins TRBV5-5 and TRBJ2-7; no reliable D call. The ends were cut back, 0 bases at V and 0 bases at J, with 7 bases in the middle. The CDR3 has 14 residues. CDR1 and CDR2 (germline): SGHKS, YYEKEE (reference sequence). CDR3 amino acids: CASSLAGNSYEQYF. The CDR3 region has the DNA TGTGCCAGCAGCTTGGCTGGGAACTCCTACGAGCAGTACTTC.

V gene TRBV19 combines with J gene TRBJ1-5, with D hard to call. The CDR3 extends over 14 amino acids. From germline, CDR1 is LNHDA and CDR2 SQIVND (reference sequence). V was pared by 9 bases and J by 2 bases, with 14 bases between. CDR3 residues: CARFGRVGNQPQHF. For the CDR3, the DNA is TGTGCCAGATTTGGGAGGGTGGGCAATCAGCCCCAGCATTTT.

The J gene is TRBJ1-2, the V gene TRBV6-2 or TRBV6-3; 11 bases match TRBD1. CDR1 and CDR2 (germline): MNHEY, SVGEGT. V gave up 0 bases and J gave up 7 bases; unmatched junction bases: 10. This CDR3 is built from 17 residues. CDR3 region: CASSYSGTGGLSGGYTF. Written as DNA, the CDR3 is TGTGCCAGCAGTTACTCCGGGACAGGGGGTCTGAGTGGTGGCTACACCTTC.

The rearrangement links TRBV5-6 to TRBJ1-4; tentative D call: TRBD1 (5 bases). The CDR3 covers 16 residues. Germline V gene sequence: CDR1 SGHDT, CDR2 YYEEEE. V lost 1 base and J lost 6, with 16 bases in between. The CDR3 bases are TGTGCCAGCAGCTTGTATACGGGGGTGTTAGATGAAAAACTGTTTTTT. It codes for CASSLYTGVLDEKLFF.

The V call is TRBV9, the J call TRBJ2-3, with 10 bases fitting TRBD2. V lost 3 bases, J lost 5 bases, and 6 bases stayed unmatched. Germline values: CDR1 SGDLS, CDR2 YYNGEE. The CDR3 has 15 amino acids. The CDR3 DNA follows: TGTGCCAGCAGCGAAAGCGGGGGGGCTGTAGATACGCAGTATTTT. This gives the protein CASSESGGAVDTQYF.

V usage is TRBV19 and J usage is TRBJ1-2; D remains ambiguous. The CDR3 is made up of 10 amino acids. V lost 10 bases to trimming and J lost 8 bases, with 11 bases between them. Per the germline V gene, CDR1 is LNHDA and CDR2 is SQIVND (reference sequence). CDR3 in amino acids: CATRGSGYTF. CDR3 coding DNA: TGTGCCACAAGAGGCTCCGGCTACACCTTC.